These 20 T cell receptor beta chains were all obtained from the same sample, sequenced in a study of identical twins (dated by TCRdb to the mid-2010s). The library was built by means of 5' RACE. The reads were generated on an Illumina HiSeq 2000. TCRdb redid the processing of the public reads, applying fastp at Q25 and MiXCR, and retained in-frame beta chains. Rows are combined by CDR3 protein, so each entry shows the most common genes and DNA. The sample table records approximately 500,000 distinct CDR3 sequences; 20% to 30% of these occur just once. The ten largest clones represent about 2.7% of the sample. These same records also appear under a second study, on T cells expressing NK-cell markers.

Sequencing input: CD4+ T cells sorted from blood. The receptor set was obtained from a woman aged 18-29 years in good health.

This clonotype turned up a few times. The CDR3 reads CASSIRDRGQETQYF. CDR3 coding DNA: TGTGCCAGCAGCATAAGGGACAGGGGCCAAGAGACCCAGTACTTC. V usage is TRBV9 and J usage is TRBJ2-5; 10 nucleotides match TRBD1. The CDR3 runs to 15 residues. V dropped 4 bases and J dropped 1; count of bases not matched to a gene: 4. CDR1 and CDR2 from the germline V gene are SGDLS and YYNGEE.

The chain is built from TRBV19 and TRBJ1-2; 7 nucleotides align to TRBD1. The germline V gene encodes CDR1 LNHDA and CDR2 SQIVND (reference sequence). V was clipped by 9 bases and J by 8 bases; unmatched bases: 9. There are 12 residues in the CDR3. Here the CDR3 reads CASTDREGGYTF. The DNA of the CDR3 is TGTGCCAGCACAGACAGGGAGGGCGGCTACACCTTC.

The rearrangement links TRBV7-2 to TRBJ2-5; 10 bases match TRBD1. Germline V gene lookup returns CDR1 SGHTA and CDR2 FQGNSA. Germline trimming cut 1 base from V and 5 bases from J; bases unmatched to any gene: 10. There are 17 residues in the CDR3. CDR3 sequence: CASSLGVETGGLETQYF. In DNA, the CDR3 is TGTGCCAGCAGCTTAGGGGTAGAGACAGGGGGCCTGGAGACCCAGTACTTC.

V usage is TRBV20-1 and J usage is TRBJ2-5; D not resolved. This CDR3 region has 14 residues. Trimming took 5 bases from V and 1 from J, leaving 14 bases between them. CDR1 and CDR2 from the germline V gene are DFQATT and SNEGSKA (reference sequence). The CDR3 bases are TGCAGTGCTGGCGCCCTGAGTTTCCAAGAGACCCAGTACTTC. Residues: CSAGALSFQETQYF.

The chain carries TRBV12-3 or TRBV12-4 and TRBJ2-4; D might be TRBD1 (5 bases). Trimming shortened V by 2 bases and J by 0 bases, and 11 bases separated the two germline ends. The CDR3 extends over 16 amino acids. The CDR3 DNA sequence: TGTGCCAGCAGTTTAAGGGGTACACTAGCCAAAAACATTCAGTACTTC. Protein product: CASSLRGTLAKNIQYF.

V usage is TRBV28 and J usage is TRBJ2-7, with 9 bases that match TRBD1. Germline values: CDR1 MDHEN, CDR2 SYDVKM. The trim removed 5 bases at V and 0 bases at J, leaving 8 bases unmatched. The CDR3 runs 16 residues. The CDR3 protein is CASSDEDRGHSYEQYF. CDR3 nucleotide sequence: TGTGCCAGCAGTGATGAGGACAGGGGCCACTCCTACGAGCAGTACTTC.

In its sample, this clonotype was seen a few times. V and J are TRBV5-1 and TRBJ1-5; unclear D gene. In germline, CDR1 is SGHRS, CDR2 YFSETQ. Between the trimmed V and J ends, which lost 1 base and 5 bases, there was a span of 7 bases. This CDR3 spans 13 amino acids. CDR3 nucleotides: TGCGCCAGCAGCTTGAACGGGGATCAGCCCCAGCATTTT. Translating gives CASSLNGDQPQHF. The full variable domain, its missing parts supplied by reference TRBV5-1 and TRBJ1-5, is KAGVTQTPRYLIKTRGQQVTLSCSPISGHRSVSWYQQTPGQGLQFLFEYFSETQRNKGNFPGRFSGRQFSNSRSEMNVSTLELGDSALYLCASSLNGDQPQHFGDGTRLSIL.

In this sample, this clonotype turned up a few times. CDR3 loop: CASSPRSGPDTQYF. Here the CDR3 DNA reads TGTGCCAGCAGCCCCCGTTCAGGTCCAGATACGCAGTATTTT. The chain has TRBV3-1 and TRBJ2-3; no clear D gene. The CDR3 sequence is 14 residues long. Trimming cost V 4 bases and J 4 bases, with 12 bases left between them. CDR1 LGHDT and CDR2 YNNKEL come from the germline V gene (reference sequence).

The CDR3 spells CASSLTGEPYNEQFF. The CDR3 DNA reads TGTGCCAGCAGCCTAACAGGGGAGCCCTACAATGAGCAGTTCTTC. The chain uses TRBV7-9 and TRBJ2-1; 7 bases line up with TRBD1. Germline V gives CDR1 SEHNR, CDR2 FQNEAQ (reference sequence). The CDR3 extends over 15 amino acids. The V segment lost 5 bases and the J segment 2 bases; nucleotides outside the gene matches: 6.

V gene TRBV3-1 combines with J gene TRBJ1-2, with no clear D. The CDR3 is made up of 13 amino acids. Germline V gene lookup returns CDR1 LGHDT and CDR2 YNNKEL (reference sequence). V was pared by 2 bases and J by 4 bases, with 8 bases between. The CDR3 region is CASSQSRLYGYTF. DNA for the CDR3: TGTGCCAGCAGCCAATCCCGTCTCTATGGCTACACCTTC.

This clonotype was seen only once. The gene calls are TRBV20-1 and TRBJ2-1, with 10 bases lining up with TRBD2. The CDR3 runs 16 residues. V trimming: 3 bases; J trimming: 7 bases; junction bases outside the gene matches: 12. Germline V gene data show CDR1 as DFQATT and CDR2 as SNEGSKA (reference sequence). The CDR3 loop is CSARGVSGRGGNEQFF. The CDR3 nucleotides read TGCAGTGCTAGGGGAGTAAGCGGGAGGGGGGGGAATGAGCAGTTCTTC.

The table lists this clonotype with many counts. This chain uses TRBV5-1 with TRBJ2-3; a possible D gene is TRBD2 (5 bases). Germline values: CDR1 SGHRS, CDR2 YFSETQ. The CDR3 has 15 residues. Trimming left V 7 bases short and J 4 bases short, with 19 bases between. In nucleotides, the CDR3 is TGCGCCAGCTATACCGGATACCTAGCCCCAGATACGCAGTATTTT. It codes for CASYTGYLAPDTQYF.

The genes are TRBV7-9 and TRBJ2-3; possible D gene TRBD2, 5 bases. The CDR3 is 16 amino acids. Germline V gene data show CDR1 as SEHNR and CDR2 as FQNEAQ (reference sequence). V was shortened by 2 bases and J by 2 bases, with 14 bases between the two germline ends. CDR3 amino acids: CASSLSRGKVTDTQYF. Here the CDR3 DNA reads TGTGCCAGCAGCTTATCCCGGGGAAAAGTCACAGATACGCAGTATTTT.

This clonotype has more than one count but fewer than ten. The V gene is TRBV5-1, the J gene TRBJ2-1; D is unclear. Trimming took off 4 bases at V and 0 bases at J, with 11 bases between the two ends. The CDR3 covers 15 residues. Germline V gives CDR1 SGHRS, CDR2 YFSETQ. The CDR3 loop is CASSPAMNSYNEQFF. As DNA, the CDR3 is TGCGCCAGCAGCCCAGCCATGAACTCCTACAATGAGCAGTTCTTC. The full variable domain, its missing parts supplied by reference TRBV5-1 and TRBJ2-1, is KAGVTQTPRYLIKTRGQQVTLSCSPISGHRSVSWYQQTPGQGLQFLFEYFSETQRNKGNFPGRFSGRQFSNSRSEMNVSTLELGDSALYLCASSPAMNSYNEQFFGPGTRLTVL.

The rearrangement uses TRBV5-1 and TRBJ1-5, with D perhaps matching TRBD1 (6 bases). The CDR3 contains 15 residues. V lost 0 bases and J lost 6, with 13 bases in between. Germline V lookup: CDR1 SGHRS, CDR2 YFSETQ. The DNA of the CDR3 is TGCGCCAGCAGCTTGGGTTGGGGGCTCGGTCAGCCCCAGCATTTT. Amino acid sequence: CASSLGWGLGQPQHF.

This clonotype appeared a few times. The chain joins TRBV9 to TRBJ2-7, with D unclear. The CDR3 has 14 residues. CDR1 SGDLS and CDR2 YYNGEE come from the germline V gene. V lost 5 bases and J lost 1, with 13 bases in between. This chain's CDR3 is CASSPRAISYEQYF. The CDR3 DNA reads TGTGCCAGCAGTCCCCGGGCCATATCCTACGAGCAGTACTTC.

The chain couples TRBV7-9 to TRBJ2-7; the D gene is possibly TRBD1 (5 bases). Germline lookup yields CDR1 SEHNR and CDR2 FQNEAQ (reference sequence). The V and J ends lost 2 bases and 3 bases respectively, with 14 bases between them. The CDR3 consists of 15 residues. The CDR3 reads CASSLITGVLYEQYF. CDR3 DNA sequence: TGTGCCAGCAGCTTAATCACAGGCGTTCTCTACGAGCAGTACTTC.

This clonotype was seen a few times. The chain has TRBV3-1 and TRBJ2-7; no clear D. CDR3 length equals 14 residues. Germline CDR1 reads LGHDT; CDR2 reads YNNKEL (reference sequence). The V end was cut by 0 bases, the J end by 0 bases, with 6 bases between. CDR3 DNA sequence: TGTGCCAGCAGCCAAGACGTAACCTCCTACGAGCAGTACTTC. It codes for CASSQDVTSYEQYF.

The chain employs TRBV5-1 and TRBJ2-5, with D perhaps matching TRBD1 (5 bases). V was pared by 4 bases and J by 1 base, with 11 bases between. Germline assignment: CDR1 SGHRS and CDR2 YFSETQ. There are 14 residues in the CDR3. As DNA, the CDR3 is TGCGCCAGCAGCGCAGGGCTCGGCCAAGAGACCCAGTACTTC. It is translated as CASSAGLGQETQYF.

The CDR3 DNA reads as TGTGCCAGCAAGGACAGTCTGAACACTGAAGCTTTCTTT. Amino acids: CASKDSLNTEAFF. V is TRBV19 and J is TRBJ1-1; D might be TRBD1 (6 bases). The CDR3 runs 13 residues. The germline V gene encodes CDR1 LNHDA and CDR2 SQIVND (reference sequence). The ends were cut back, 9 bases at V and 0 bases at J, with 11 bases in the middle.